This T cell receptor (beta chain) was documented in a study of shared clonotypes between healthy human individuals. Here immunoSEQ multiplex PCR was the method, and the copy in TCRdb shows in-frame clones only, minus some. The profile shows about 1.4 million clones, roughly 96% of them singletons. CDR1 SGHAT and CDR2 FQNNGV come from the germline V gene. Germline trimming cut 3 bases from V and 9 bases from J; bases unmatched to any gene: 11. The CDR3 consists of 14 residues. Regarding the study as a whole: Incompleteness in sorted-subset sequencing, despite large depth, was shown by rarefaction.

Note on this clone: Its antigen is unidentified.

This TCR was recovered from a man aged 25 to 45 in good health. The chain links TRBV11-2 to TRBJ2-7; 7 positions match TRBD1. The specimen was naive CD4+ T cells sorted from blood. Noted subset: CD45RA+ positively selected. The CDR3 loop is CASSFWDSRRRQYF. For the CDR3, the DNA is TGTGCCAGCAGCTTTTGGGACAGCCGCCGTCGGCAGTACTTC.